This is a list of T cell receptor beta chains from one sample in a study of blood T cells in healthy people across ages. TCRdb called the 5' RACE reads again in MiXCR, with one record for every CDR3 protein. There are hundreds of thousands of distinct CDR3 sequences in the sample; roughly 60% occur only once, and approximately 23% lies in the top ten. The sequencing input was blood. The source is a man under 40 in good health. CDR3s include the opening cysteine and the closing phenylalanine or tryptophan. D genes are given only for firm matches. A row's size may be missing; if present it is once, few, many or a size class.

TRBD2,TRBJ2-7,NA,TRBV12-3/TRBV12-4,CASSLSGGPPRYEQYF,TGTGCCAGCAGTTTATCGGGAGGACCGCCTCGCTACGAGCAGTACTTC
NA,TRBJ2-6,NA,TRBV20-1,CSAPQTIGANVLTF,TGCAGTGCACCGCAAACTATTGGGGCCAACGTCCTGACTTTC
TRBD2,TRBJ2-4,few,TRBV29-1,CSVSGGGGNIQYF,TGCAGCGTCAGTGGTGGGGGGGGAAACATTCAGTACTTC
TRBD1,TRBJ1-1,few,TRBV5-1,CASSLTGARLWTEAFF,TGCGCCAGCAGCTTGACAGGGGCCCGTCTTTGGACTGAAGCTTTCTTT
NA,TRBJ1-4,NA,TRBV20-1,CSANRDVREKLFF,TGCAGTGCTAACCGGGACGTTAGGGAAAAACTGTTTTTT
NA,TRBJ2-5,few,TRBV20-1,CSAPSGWGTQYF,TGCAGTGCTCCCTCCGGTTGGGGGACCCAGTACTTC
NA,TRBJ1-2,NA,TRBV20-1,CSAKGERGYTF,TGCAGTGCTAAAGGGGAGAGGGGCTACACCTTC
NA,TRBJ2-3,NA,TRBV5-1,CASSLDRPTTDTQYF,TGCGCCAGCAGCTTGGACAGACCTACTACTGATACGCAGTATTTT
TRBD2,TRBJ2-3,NA,TRBV7-2,CASSRTSAQVDTQYF,TGTGCCAGCAGCAGGACTAGCGCGCAGGTTGATACGCAGTATTTT
TRBD2,TRBJ2-5,NA,TRBV12-3/TRBV12-4,CASSYGRGKGLAVHQETQYF,TGTGCCAGCAGTTATGGCAGGGGAAAGGGACTAGCGGTTCACCAAGAGACCCAGTACTTC
TRBD2,TRBJ2-7,NA,TRBV2,CASANNAGLAGGYEQYF,TGTGCCAGCGCGAATAACGCCGGACTAGCGGGAGGGTACGAGCAGTACTTC
NA,TRBJ2-3,NA,TRBV5-1,CASSLPEGSPSADTQYF,TGCGCCAGCAGCTTACCCGAGGGATCACCTTCTGCAGATACGCAGTATTTT
TRBD1,TRBJ1-2,NA,TRBV12-3/TRBV12-4,CASSFQGAGYGYTF,TGTGCCAGCAGTTTTCAGGGGGCGGGCTATGGCTACACCTTC
NA,TRBJ2-1,NA,TRBV6-1,CASRQRRGGGEQFF,TGTGCCAGCAGACAAAGACGAGGGGGGGGTGAGCAGTTCTTC
TRBD2,TRBJ2-7,few,TRBV7-2,CASSLVEGGPYEQYF,TGTGCCAGCAGCTTAGTGGAGGGAGGGCCCTACGAGCAGTACTTC
NA,TRBJ1-5,NA,TRBV10-3,CAISESGGQGNQPQHF,TGTGCCATCAGTGAGTCCGGCGGGCAGGGAAATCAGCCCCAGCATTTT
TRBD2,TRBJ2-3,NA,TRBV25-1,CASGSGGRGDTDTQYF,TGTGCCAGCGGCTCAGGCGGCCGGGGGGACACAGATACGCAGTATTTT
NA,TRBJ2-3,few,TRBV6-2/TRBV6-3,CASSYIKNTQYF,TGTGCCAGCAGTTACATAAAAAATACGCAGTATTTT
NA,TRBJ1-1,NA,TRBV2,CASSARGENTEAFF,TGTGCCAGCAGTGCGAGGGGAGAGAACACTGAAGCTTTCTTT
TRBD1,TRBJ2-7,NA,TRBV3-1,CASSQETGVGEQYF,TGTGCCAGCAGCCAAGAAACAGGGGTGGGCGAGCAGTACTTC
NA,TRBJ1-2,NA,TRBV7-9,CAIPSPGEYGYTF,TGTGCCATACCCAGTCCGGGGGAGTATGGCTACACCTTC
NA,TRBJ1-1,NA,TRBV12-3/TRBV12-4,CASSLSSSGNTEAFF,TGTGCCAGCAGTTTGAGTTCGAGTGGAAACACTGAAGCTTTCTTT
NA,TRBJ2-7,few,TRBV7-2,CASSPNFGTKSSYEQYF,TGTGCCAGCAGCCCTAACTTCGGTACCAAGAGCTCCTACGAGCAGTACTTC
TRBD1,TRBJ2-7,few,TRBV20-1,CSARDVRLRQGASGSSNEQYF,TGCAGTGCTAGAGATGTCCGACTGAGACAGGGGGCCTCTGGTAGTTCGAACGAGCAGTACTTC
NA,TRBJ2-7,few,TRBV9,CASSVAGFSYEQYF,TGTGCCAGCAGCGTAGCGGGTTTCTCCTACGAGCAGTACTTC
NA,TRBJ2-7,NA,TRBV5-8,CASSFGEVSREQYF,TGTGCCAGCAGCTTCGGGGAGGTCTCGAGAGAGCAGTACTTC
NA,TRBJ1-5,NA,TRBV7-2,CASSFRAKQPQHF,TGTGCCAGCAGCTTCAGGGCCAAGCAGCCCCAGCATTTT
NA,TRBJ2-3,NA,TRBV28,CASSFRSRSDSTDTQYF,TGTGCCAGCAGTTTCCGCTCCCGGAGCGACAGCACAGATACGCAGTATTTT
NA,TRBJ2-5,few,TRBV28,CATKLDPQETQYF,TGTGCCACCAAACTAGACCCGCAAGAGACCCAGTACTTC
TRBD1,TRBJ1-3,NA,TRBV7-6,CASSSGGQTSSGNTIYF,TGTGCCAGCAGCTCAGGGGGCCAGACCAGCTCTGGAAACACCATATATTTT
NA,TRBJ2-3,NA,TRBV15,CATSRDRGGSYSTDTQYF,TGTGCCACCAGCAGAGATCGGGGCGGGTCCTACAGCACAGATACGCAGTATTTT
NA,TRBJ1-2,NA,TRBV20-1,CSATTGGGRGNYGYTF,TGCAGTGCCACTACGGGCGGGGGGCGCGGTAACTATGGCTACACCTTC
TRBD2,TRBJ2-7,NA,TRBV28,CASSRSGTSNAGQYF,TGTGCCAGCAGTCGATCCGGGACTAGTAATGCCGGGCAGTACTTC
NA,TRBJ1-2,NA,TRBV30,CAWSGLGGYTF,TGTGCCTGGAGTGGTCTGGGAGGCTACACCTTC
TRBD1,TRBJ1-5,NA,TRBV4-3,CASSQDQGDQPQHF,TGCGCCAGCAGCCAAGATCAGGGGGACCAGCCCCAGCATTTT
NA,TRBJ2-2,NA,TRBV5-1,CASSLTPATGELFF,TGCGCCAGCAGCTTGACACCAGCAACCGGGGAGCTGTTTTTT
TRBD2,TRBJ2-1,many,TRBV7-2,CASSFVLAGGDEQFF,TGTGCCAGCAGCTTTGTCCTAGCGGGAGGGGATGAGCAGTTCTTC
NA,TRBJ2-1,NA,TRBV4-3,CASSLWEYSGDEQFF,TGCGCCAGCAGCCTTTGGGAGTATTCTGGGGATGAGCAGTTCTTC
TRBD1,TRBJ1-1,NA,TRBV28,CASSQDRDRGEAFF,TGTGCCAGCAGTCAAGACCGGGACAGGGGAGAAGCTTTCTTT
NA,TRBJ2-7,NA,TRBV7-6,CASSFGRVNEQYF,TGTGCCAGCAGCTTCGGCAGGGTAAACGAGCAGTACTTC
TRBD2,TRBJ2-5,NA,TRBV3-1,CASSQTSGSQYF,TGTGCCAGCAGCCAGACTAGCGGGAGTCAGTACTTC
NA,TRBJ1-6,NA,TRBV3-1,CASSQVPGNTSPLHF,TGTGCCAGCAGCCAAGTCCCAGGGAACACTTCACCCCTCCACTTT
TRBD1,TRBJ2-1,few,TRBV20-1,CSARDPRGKSEQFF,TGCAGTGCTAGAGATCCCAGGGGGAAGTCTGAGCAGTTCTTC
TRBD2,TRBJ2-7,NA,TRBV4-1,CASSQTTGLAGEAARPAYEQYF,TGCGCCAGCAGCCAAACAACGGGACTAGCGGGGGAAGCTGCCCGACCAGCCTACGAGCAGTACTTC
NA,TRBJ1-2,once,TRBV5-5,CASSLKGDNRAKDYGYTF,TGTGCCAGCAGCTTGAAGGGGGACAACAGGGCCAAAGACTATGGCTACACCTTC